The 32 T cell receptor beta chains below come from one sample, sequenced in a study of human thymus T cells. The method was immunoSEQ multiplex PCR; TCRdb's version includes in-frame clones alone and lacks a portion of them. The sample records 55,000 to 70,000 clones, 90% to 95% being singletons. Sequenced input: blood. The receptor set was obtained from a boy in the first two years of life with a congenital heart defect but otherwise immunologically healthy.

This sequence joins TRBV7-6 and TRBJ2-5; D uncertain. V was shortened by 2 bases and J by 3 bases, with 4 bases between the two germline ends. The CDR3 is made up of 12 amino acids. The germline gives CDR1 SGHVS, CDR2 FNYEAQ. The CDR3 loop is CASSLTEETQYF. The CDR3 region has the DNA TGTGCCAGCAGCTTAACGGAAGAGACCCAGTACTTC.

V and J are TRBV28 and TRBJ2-5; D remains ambiguous. The CDR3 has 15 amino acids. The V gene lost 4 bases and the J gene lost 2 bases, with 14 bases spanning the gap. The germline gives CDR1 MDHEN, CDR2 SYDVKM. The DNA for the CDR3 is TGTGCCAGCAGTTCCCGCAGATACTTACAAGAGACCCAGTACTTC. As protein: CASSSRRYLQETQYF.

This sequence joins TRBV6-5 and TRBJ1-1; D remains unclear. The germline CDR1 and CDR2 sequences are MNHEY and SVGAGI. Trimming took off 6 bases at V and 1 base at J, with 12 bases between the two ends. There are 14 residues in the CDR3. This CDR3 reads CASSRGYANTEAFF. DNA of the CDR3: TGTGCCAGCAGCCGAGGGTATGCGAACACTGAAGCTTTCTTT.

The gene calls are TRBV5-1 and TRBJ1-4; TRBD1 matches at 8 bases. Germline V CDR1 and CDR2: SGHRS, YFSETQ. CDR3 length: 15 residues. V shed 0 bases, J shed 8 bases, and the junction held 6 bases outside the gene matches. CDR3 DNA: TGCGCCAGCAGCTTGGACCGGGACAGGACCGAAAAACTGTTTTTT. Its translation: CASSLDRDRTEKLFF.

The chain joins TRBV5-8 to TRBJ2-1; D unclear. Trimming removed 4 bases from V and 0 bases from J, with 14 bases in between. Looked up from germline, CDR1 is SGHTS and CDR2 is YDEGEE. This CDR3 is built from 16 residues. CDR3: CASSLMWRPSYNEQFF. For the CDR3, the DNA is TGTGCCAGCAGCCTGATGTGGCGGCCCTCCTACAATGAGCAGTTCTTC.

The gene calls are TRBV14 and TRBJ2-1, with D maybe TRBD2 (6 bases). CDR1 is SGHDN, CDR2 FVKESK, per germline. The CDR3 extends over 16 amino acids. V was shortened by 5 bases and J by 9 bases, with 23 bases between the two germline ends. CDR3 sequence: CASSALLGGVTFEQFF. The CDR3 region has the DNA TGTGCCAGCAGCGCTCTCCTGGGCGGGGTGACGTTTGAGCAGTTCTTC.

This chain joins TRBV6-6 and TRBJ1-6; D gene unclear. V was cut by 2 bases and J by 7 bases, with 9 bases left in between. The CDR3 consists of 14 residues. The V gene's germline CDR1 is MNHNY and CDR2 SVGAGI (reference sequence). CDR3 residues: CASSYREVNSPLHF. The CDR3 bases are TGTGCCAGCAGTTACAGGGAGGTAAATTCACCCCTCCACTTT.

For the CDR3, the DNA is TGTGCCAGCAGCCAGAGACAGGGTTCCTACAATGAGCAGTTCTTC. It codes for CASSQRQGSYNEQFF. V and J are TRBV6-1 and TRBJ2-1; TRBD1 matches at 7 bases. The V gene end was trimmed by 6 bases and the J gene end by 1 base; junction bases not matched to a gene: 6. Germline V lookup: CDR1 MNHNS, CDR2 SASEGT. The CDR3 sequence is 15 residues long.

The CDR3 coding sequence is TGTGCCAGCAGCCATCCCCCAGGTGGACTAGCGGGGGGGAAATCCACAGATACGCAGTATTTT. Its translation: CASSHPPGGLAGGKSTDTQYF. The chain couples TRBV4-2 to TRBJ2-3; 15 positions match TRBD2. The CDR3 loop spans 21 amino acids. The V gene's germline CDR1 is LGHNA and CDR2 YNFKEQ. The J segment lost 2 bases and the V segment lost 3 bases, leaving 15 bases of the junction unmatched.

The V and J genes are TRBV5-1 and TRBJ2-7; TRBD1 aligns across 10 bases. Germline V gene lookup returns CDR1 SGHRS and CDR2 YFSETQ. The CDR3 has 15 residues. The V gene end was trimmed by 0 bases and the J gene end by 4 bases; junction bases not matched to a gene: 4. CDR3 in DNA: TGCGCCAGCAGCTTGGGACAGGGGGCCGTGTACGAGCAGTACTTC. It encodes CASSLGQGAVYEQYF.

This rearrangement joins TRBV6-5 to TRBJ2-2, with D unresolved. The CDR3 runs to 14 residues. Germline assignment: CDR1 MNHEY and CDR2 SVGAGI. V was pared by 5 bases and J by 0 bases, with 7 bases between. The DNA for the CDR3 is TGTGCCAGCAGTCCCTACACGAACACCGGGGAGCTGTTTTTT. Translated, it gives CASSPYTNTGELFF.

This rearrangement joins TRBV5-6 to TRBJ1-1; D uncertain. Germline V gives CDR1 SGHDT, CDR2 YYEEEE. The CDR3 runs 16 residues. Trimming stripped 0 bases from V and 7 bases from J, with 19 bases between. DNA of the CDR3: TGTGCCAGCAGCTTGGGAATTGGAATGATGATAGGTGAAGCTTTCTTT. Protein: CASSLGIGMMIGEAFF.

The chain employs TRBV28 and TRBJ2-3, with 8 bases that match TRBD2. This CDR3 has 16 amino acids. Unmatched junction bases numbered 8, after V lost 5 bases and J lost 1 base. The germline gives CDR1 MDHEN, CDR2 SYDVKM. In nucleotides, the CDR3 is TGTGCCAGCAGTGGACTAGCCTTCTTAGGCACAGATACGCAGTATTTT. Translated, it gives CASSGLAFLGTDTQYF.

CDR3 loop: CASSLPGSDTQYF. In nucleotides, the CDR3 is TGTGCCAGCAGCTTACCGGGGTCAGATACGCAGTATTTT. The chain links TRBV5-4 to TRBJ2-3, with a tentative D call TRBD2 (5 bases). CDR3 length equals 13 residues. The germline V gene encodes CDR1 SGHNT and CDR2 YYREEE (reference sequence). With 2 bases removed from V and 4 bases from J, the gap between germline ends came to 8 bases.

J is TRBJ1-1 and V is TRBV7-9; no clear D gene. Germline assignment: CDR1 SEHNR and CDR2 FQNEAQ (reference sequence). The CDR3 sequence is 14 residues long. The V and J ends lost 3 bases and 0 bases respectively, with 8 bases between them. The CDR3: CASSFGGLNTEAFF. CDR3 nucleotides: TGTGCCAGCAGCTTCGGCGGCTTGAACACTGAAGCTTTCTTT.

J is TRBJ2-1 and V is TRBV9, with unresolved D. The CDR3 contains 16 residues. Germline V gene lookup returns CDR1 SGDLS and CDR2 YYNGEE. Trimming took off 0 bases at V and 0 bases at J, with 10 bases between the two ends. DNA of the CDR3: TGTGCCAGCAGCGTAGTAAGCCTTAGCTCCTACAATGAGCAGTTCTTC. Translated, it gives CASSVVSLSSYNEQFF.

V and J are TRBV5-1 and TRBJ2-7; the match to TRBD1 covers 8 bases. The germline gives CDR1 SGHRS, CDR2 YFSETQ. This CDR3 spans 17 amino acids. V lost 0 bases, J lost 2 bases, and 10 bases stayed unmatched. CDR3 protein: CASSLGFRGQATYEQYF. The CDR3 nucleotides read TGCGCCAGCAGCTTGGGGTTTCGGGGACAGGCTACCTACGAGCAGTACTTC.

The chain carries TRBV5-1 and TRBJ2-7; 9 bases are shared with TRBD1. The CDR3 runs to 16 residues. Germline V gene lookup returns CDR1 SGHRS and CDR2 YFSETQ. The V and J ends lost 4 bases and 2 bases, in that order; junction bases with no gene match: 10. The CDR3 nucleotides are TGCGCCAGCAGCCCCGGACAGGGGAAGGTTACCTACGAGCAGTACTTC. Its protein is CASSPGQGKVTYEQYF.

The chain carries TRBV2 and TRBJ1-6, with TRBD1 as a possible D gene (6 bases). The V end was cut by 0 bases, the J end by 6 bases, with 12 bases between. CDR1 is SNHLY and CDR2 is FYNNEI in the germline V gene. CDR3 length: 16 residues. The CDR3 region has the DNA TGTGCCAGCAGTGAAGCAGTCGCGGGGGCTAATTCACCCCTCCACTTT. Its translation is CASSEAVAGANSPLHF.

The rearrangement links TRBV28 to TRBJ2-7; 8 bases line up with TRBD1. Trimming removed 3 bases from V and 0 bases from J; junction bases left unmatched: 4. The V gene's germline CDR1 is MDHEN and CDR2 SYDVKM. The CDR3 loop spans 15 amino acids. The chain's CDR3 is CASSFTGQASYEQYF. CDR3 bases: TGTGCCAGCAGTTTTACGGGACAGGCCTCCTACGAGCAGTACTTC.

This sequence joins TRBV2 and TRBJ2-3; D is possibly TRBD1 (5 bases). The CDR3 covers 10 residues. Between the trimmed V and J ends, which lost 10 bases and 6 bases, there was a span of 8 bases. CDR1 is SNHLY and CDR2 is FYNNEI in the germline V gene. CDR3 nucleotide sequence: TGTGCCACCTCAGGGGATACGCAGTATTTT. Protein: CATSGDTQYF.

V usage is TRBV29-1 and J usage is TRBJ2-7; 7 bases match TRBD1. The CDR3 is 14 residues long. Germline V gene sequence: CDR1 SQVTM, CDR2 ANQGSEA. Unmatched junction bases numbered 8, after V lost 6 bases and J lost 0 bases. The CDR3 nucleotides are TGCAGCGTCCCTGGGACAGCCAACTCCTACGAGCAGTACTTC. Its protein product is CSVPGTANSYEQYF.

This chain uses TRBV18 with TRBJ2-7; no clear D gene. Per the germline V gene, CDR1 is KGHSH and CDR2 is LQKENI. This CDR3 has 15 amino acids. Trimming removed 0 bases at V and 0 bases at J, with 9 bases between. The CDR3 spells CASSPPSTTSYEQYF. The CDR3 bases are TGTGCCAGCTCACCACCGTCGACGACCTCCTACGAGCAGTACTTC. The whole variable domain, remainder taken from reference TRBV18 and TRBJ2-7, is NAGVMQNPRHLVRRRGQEARLRCSPMKGHSHVYWYRQLPEEGLKFMVYLQKENIIDESGMPKERFSAEFPKEGPSILRIQQVVRGDSAAYFCASSPPSTTSYEQYFGPGTRLTVT.

The chain uses TRBV27 and TRBJ1-6; D remains unclear. The CDR3 consists of 16 residues. Germline CDR1 and CDR2: MNHEY and SMNVEV (reference sequence). The ends were cut back, 0 bases at V and 9 bases at J, with 15 bases in the middle. The CDR3 loop is CASSLSYGVDISPLHF. CDR3 coding DNA: TGTGCCAGCAGTTTATCTTACGGGGTGGATATTTCACCCCTCCACTTT.

This chain joins TRBV7-8 and TRBJ1-6; a weak D match, TRBD1 (5 bases). The CDR3 length is 16 residues. The germline V gene has CDR1 SGHVS and CDR2 FQNEAQ. V lost 1 base and J 7 bases, leaving 14 bases between the germline ends. Here the CDR3 DNA reads TGTGCCAGCAGCTTAGTTGGGCAGGGCGGGAATTCACCCCTCCACTTT. This gives the protein CASSLVGQGGNSPLHF.

The chain joins TRBV28 to TRBJ2-7; TRBD2 matches 13 bases. The CDR3 is made up of 16 amino acids. V lost 8 bases and J lost 5; bases outside the gene matches: 12. Looked up from germline, CDR1 is MDHEN and CDR2 is SYDVKM. The CDR3 here is CASGHGLAGEFDEQYF. The CDR3 nucleotides read TGTGCCAGCGGTCATGGACTAGCGGGAGAGTTCGACGAGCAGTACTTC. The full variable domain, rest sourced from reference TRBV28 and TRBJ2-7, is DVKVTQSSRYLVKRTGEKVFLECVQDMDHENMFWYRQDPGLGLRLIYFSYDVKMKEKGDIPEGYSVSREKKERFSLILESASTNQTSMYLCASGHGLAGEFDEQYFGPGTRLTVT.

The chain couples TRBV27 to TRBJ1-6; D unclear. Germline V gives CDR1 MNHEY, CDR2 SMNVEV (reference sequence). Trimming pared 3 bases from V and 6 bases from J, leaving 3 bases between. The length of the CDR3 is 12 residues. CDR3 loop: CASSFLNSPLHF. As DNA, the CDR3 is TGTGCCAGCAGTTTCCTTAATTCACCCCTCCACTTT.

The V call is TRBV15, the J call TRBJ2-3; 14 nucleotides agree with TRBD2. V trimming: 3 bases; J trimming: 4 bases; junction bases outside the gene matches: 0. Germline V gene data show CDR1 as LNHNV and CDR2 as YYDKDF (reference sequence). CDR3 length: 15 amino acids. The CDR3 DNA sequence: TGTGCCACCAGCAGGACTAGCGGGGGGGCAGATACGCAGTATTTT. Amino acids: CATSRTSGGADTQYF.

The rearrangement joins TRBV19 to TRBJ1-1; TRBD1 matches 9 bases. Germline V gene sequence: CDR1 LNHDA, CDR2 SQIVND (reference sequence). V lost 3 bases to trimming and J lost 4 bases; unmatched junction nucleotides: 9. The CDR3 runs to 16 residues. CDR3 loop: CASSIGQGRASTEAFF. The CDR3 nucleotides are TGTGCCAGTAGTATTGGACAGGGGAGGGCGAGCACTGAAGCTTTCTTT.

The rearrangement joins TRBV5-4 to TRBJ2-5; TRBD1 matches 7 bases. Germline CDR1 and CDR2: SGHNT and YYREEE (reference sequence). V trimming: 0 bases; J trimming: 2 bases; junction bases outside the gene matches: 1. The CDR3 is made up of 14 amino acids. The CDR3 region is CASSLARGQETQYF. The DNA of the CDR3 is TGTGCCAGCAGCTTGGCCAGGGGGCAAGAGACCCAGTACTTC.

V and J are TRBV7-8 and TRBJ2-6, with D possibly matching TRBD2 (6 bases). V shed 2 bases and J shed 2 bases, with 10 bases lying between them. The CDR3 covers 16 residues. Germline assignment: CDR1 SGHVS and CDR2 FQNEAQ. The CDR3 loop reads CASSLRGFTGANVLTF. CDR3 nucleotide sequence: TGTGCCAGCAGCTTACGGGGGTTCACTGGGGCCAACGTCCTGACTTTC.

This clone was observed a single time. This chain links TRBV11-2 with TRBJ2-7; TRBD2 aligns across 8 bases. Germline trimming cut 3 bases from V and 7 bases from J; bases unmatched to any gene: 11. This CDR3 has 15 residues. CDR1 is SGHAT and CDR2 is FQNNGV in the germline V gene. CDR3 in amino acids: CASSFLWRGDLEQYF. The DNA for the CDR3 is TGTGCCAGCAGCTTCTTGTGGCGGGGGGATCTTGAGCAGTACTTC.